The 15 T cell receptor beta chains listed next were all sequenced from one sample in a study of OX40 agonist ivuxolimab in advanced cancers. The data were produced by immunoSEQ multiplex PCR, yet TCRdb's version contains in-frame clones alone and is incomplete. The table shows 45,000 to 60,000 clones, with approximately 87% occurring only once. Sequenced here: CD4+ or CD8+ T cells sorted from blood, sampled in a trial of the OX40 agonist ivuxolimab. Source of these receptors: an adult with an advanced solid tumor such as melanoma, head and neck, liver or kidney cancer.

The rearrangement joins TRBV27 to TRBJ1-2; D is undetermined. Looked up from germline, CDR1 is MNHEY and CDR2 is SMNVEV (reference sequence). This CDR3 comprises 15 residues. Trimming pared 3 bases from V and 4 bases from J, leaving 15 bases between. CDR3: CASSFMGLELYGYTF. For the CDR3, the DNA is TGTGCCAGCAGTTTCATGGGTTTGGAGCTCTATGGCTACACCTTC.

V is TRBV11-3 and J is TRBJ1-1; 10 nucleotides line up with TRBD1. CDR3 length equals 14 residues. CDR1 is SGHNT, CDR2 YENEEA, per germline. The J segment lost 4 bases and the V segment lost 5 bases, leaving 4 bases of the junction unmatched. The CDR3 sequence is CASSPRTGGTEAFF. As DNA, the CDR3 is TGTGCCAGCAGCCCAAGGACAGGGGGCACTGAAGCTTTCTTT.

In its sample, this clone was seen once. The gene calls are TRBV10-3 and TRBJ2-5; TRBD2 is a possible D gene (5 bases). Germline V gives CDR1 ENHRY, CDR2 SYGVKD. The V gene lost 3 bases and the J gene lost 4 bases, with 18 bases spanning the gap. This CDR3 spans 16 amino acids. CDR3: CAISDVLQRRRETQYF. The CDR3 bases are TGTGCCATCAGTGACGTTCTGCAGCGGCGACGAGAGACCCAGTACTTC.

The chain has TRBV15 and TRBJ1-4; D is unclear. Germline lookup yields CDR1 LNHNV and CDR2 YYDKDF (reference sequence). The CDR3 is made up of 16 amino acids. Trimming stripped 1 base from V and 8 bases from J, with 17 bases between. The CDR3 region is CATSRGVVAGREKLFF. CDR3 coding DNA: TGTGCCACCAGCAGAGGGGTTGTGGCTGGAAGGGAAAAACTGTTTTTT.

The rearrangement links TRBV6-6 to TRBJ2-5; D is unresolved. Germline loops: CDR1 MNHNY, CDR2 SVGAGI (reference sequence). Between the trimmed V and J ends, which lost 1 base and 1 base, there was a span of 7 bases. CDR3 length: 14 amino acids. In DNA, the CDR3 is TGTGCCAGCAGTTACTTTTTGGGCCAAGAGACCCAGTACTTC. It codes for CASSYFLGQETQYF.

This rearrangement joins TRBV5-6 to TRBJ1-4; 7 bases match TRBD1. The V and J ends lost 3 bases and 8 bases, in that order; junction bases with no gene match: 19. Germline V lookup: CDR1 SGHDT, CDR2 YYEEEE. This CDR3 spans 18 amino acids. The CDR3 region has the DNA TGTGCCAGCAGCTCACTTGAGGAGGGGGCTGCTCGCCCCGAAAAACTGTTTTTT. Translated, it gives CASSSLEEGAARPEKLFF.

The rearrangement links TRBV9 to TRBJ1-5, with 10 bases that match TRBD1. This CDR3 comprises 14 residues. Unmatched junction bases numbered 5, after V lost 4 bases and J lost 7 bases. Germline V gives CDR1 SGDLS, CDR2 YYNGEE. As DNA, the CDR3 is TGTGCCAGCAGCCTAGGGACAGGGGAACAGCCCCAGCATTTT. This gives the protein CASSLGTGEQPQHF.

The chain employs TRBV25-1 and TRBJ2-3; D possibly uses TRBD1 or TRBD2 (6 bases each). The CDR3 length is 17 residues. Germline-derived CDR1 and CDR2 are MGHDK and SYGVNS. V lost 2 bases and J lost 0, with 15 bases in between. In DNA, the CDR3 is TGTGCCAGCAGTGAAGCCGACGGGGGCAGGAGCACAGATACGCAGTATTTT. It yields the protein CASSEADGGRSTDTQYF. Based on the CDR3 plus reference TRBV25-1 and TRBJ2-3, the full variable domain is EADIYQTPRYLVIGTGKKITLECSQTMGHDKMYWYQQDPGMELHLIHYSYGVNSTEKGDLSSESTVSRIRTEHFPLTLESARPSHTSQYLCASSEADGGRSTDTQYFGPGTRLTVL.

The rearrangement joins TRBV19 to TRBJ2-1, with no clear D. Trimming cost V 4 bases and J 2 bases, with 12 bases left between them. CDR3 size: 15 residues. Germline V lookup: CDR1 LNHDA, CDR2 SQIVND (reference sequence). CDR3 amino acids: CASSNDIDPYNEQFF. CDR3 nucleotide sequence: TGTGCCAGTAGTAACGACATTGACCCCTACAATGAGCAGTTCTTC.

CDR3 sequence reads: CASSLTGLSSYEQYF. CDR3 DNA: TGTGCCAGCAGCTTAACAGGGCTTTCTTCCTACGAGCAGTACTTC. The chain has TRBV7-8 and TRBJ2-7, with D perhaps matching TRBD1 (6 bases). Germline loops: CDR1 SGHVS, CDR2 FQNEAQ. Trimming stripped 2 bases from V and 1 base from J, with 12 bases between. CDR3 length equals 15 residues.

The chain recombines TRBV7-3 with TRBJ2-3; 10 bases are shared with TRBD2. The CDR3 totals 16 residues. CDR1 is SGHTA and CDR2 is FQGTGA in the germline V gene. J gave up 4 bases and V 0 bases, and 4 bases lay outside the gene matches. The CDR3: CASSLTLAGVADTQYF. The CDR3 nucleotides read TGTGCCAGCAGCTTAACTCTAGCGGGGGTTGCAGATACGCAGTATTTT.

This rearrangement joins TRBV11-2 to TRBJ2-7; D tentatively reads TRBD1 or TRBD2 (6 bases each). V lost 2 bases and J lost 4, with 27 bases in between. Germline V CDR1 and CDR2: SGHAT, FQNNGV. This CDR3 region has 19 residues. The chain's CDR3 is CASSLFPGGSSLGVYEQYF. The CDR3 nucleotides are TGTGCCAGCAGCTTATTCCCCGGGGGCAGCTCCCTGGGAGTGTACGAGCAGTACTTC.

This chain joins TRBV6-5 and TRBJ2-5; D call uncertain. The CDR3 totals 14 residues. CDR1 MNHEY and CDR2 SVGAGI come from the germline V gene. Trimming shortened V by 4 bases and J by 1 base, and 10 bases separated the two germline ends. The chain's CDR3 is CASSSIRVQETQYF. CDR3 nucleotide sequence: TGTGCCAGCAGTTCGATACGGGTCCAAGAGACCCAGTACTTC.

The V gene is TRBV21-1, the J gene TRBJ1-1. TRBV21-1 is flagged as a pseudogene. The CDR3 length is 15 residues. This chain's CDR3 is CASRPQVATRTEAFF. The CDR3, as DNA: TGTGCCAGCAGGCCACAAGTAGCTACACGCACTGAAGCTTTCTTT.

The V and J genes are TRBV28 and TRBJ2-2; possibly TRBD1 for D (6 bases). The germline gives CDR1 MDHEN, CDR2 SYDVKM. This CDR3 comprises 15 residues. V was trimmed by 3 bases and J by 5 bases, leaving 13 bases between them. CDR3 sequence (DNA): TGTGCCAGCAGTTTGGGGGCGAGGGATACCGGGGAGCTGTTTTTT. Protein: CASSLGARDTGELFF.